This T cell receptor (beta chain) appears in the sequencing data of a study of cytomegalovirus exposure and HLA in healthy donors. Whole-study results and caveats: According to an earlier analysis, most TCR beta V segments yielded productive rearrangements about 90% or about 30% of the time. For most TCR sequences rarity was the rule, although some public TCRs occurred in many donors.

The CDR3 runs 14 residues. V lost 4 bases, J lost 4 bases, and 14 bases lay in between. Germline values: CDR1 SGHRS, CDR2 YFSETQ. Remarks on this clone: Its specificity is not known.

Donors were ostensibly healthy at sampling, although undocumented immune exposures were probable. Vbeta (60) and Jbeta (13) primers were used in the PCR. Here immunoSEQ multiplex PCR was the method, and the copy in TCRdb shows in-frame clones only, minus some. The specimen's table records some 150,000 clones. Source material: PBMCs. The chain carries TRBV5-1 and TRBJ1-2, with D maybe TRBD1 (5 bases). This receptor was taken from a young woman in good health and CMV-seronegative. CDR3 sequence: CASSPEQGPYGYTF. In DNA form, the CDR3 reads TGCGCCAGCAGCCCCGAGCAGGGTCCCTATGGCTACACCTTC. The whole variable domain, remainder taken from reference TRBV5-1 and TRBJ1-2, is KAGVTQTPRYLIKTRGQQVTLSCSPISGHRSVSWYQQTPGQGLQFLFEYFSETQRNKGNFPGRFSGRQFSNSRSEMNVSTLELGDSALYLCASSPEQGPYGYTFGSGTRLTVV.